Below are 28 T cell receptor beta chains sequenced from a single sample in a study of T cell repertoires in cytomegalovirus infection. No cognate antigen is known for these TCRs. TCRdb analysed the reads with MiXCR anew, one entry per CDR3 protein. The table has about 35,000 distinct CDR3 sequences, just over 50% seen once. The sample in question was CD8+ T cells from cultured PBMCs, obtained from culture after CMV antigen stimulation. The source of these receptors is a human donor in good health (CMV status not recorded). Some clones in this sample may be carry-over from other donors' samples.

The chain uses TRBV7-3 and TRBJ2-1; the D call may be TRBD1 or TRBD2 (5 bases each). V was shortened by 3 bases and J by 2 bases, with 11 bases between the two germline ends. CDR3 length: 15 residues. Germline CDR1 and CDR2: SGHTA and FQGTGA. CDR3 sequence: CASSLGRTTYNEQFF. The CDR3 region has the DNA TGTGCCAGCAGCTTGGGACGGACCACCTACAATGAGCAGTTCTTC.

The chain links TRBV27 to TRBJ1-6; unclear D gene. Germline values: CDR1 MNHEY, CDR2 SMNVEV (reference sequence). This CDR3 spans 17 amino acids. V was shortened by 0 bases and J by 0 bases, with 9 bases between the two germline ends. As DNA, the CDR3 is TGTGCCAGCAGTTTATCGACGGGGAGCTCCTATAATTCACCCCTCCACTTT. It yields the protein CASSLSTGSSYNSPLHF.

The chain couples TRBV12-3 or TRBV12-4 to TRBJ2-2, with D perhaps matching TRBD1 (5 bases). The CDR3 has 14 amino acids. Deletions cut 1 base from V and 3 bases from J, with 6 bases between. CDR3 in amino acids: CASSLGTYTGELFF. The CDR3 DNA sequence: TGTGCCAGCAGTTTAGGGACATACACCGGGGAGCTGTTTTTT.

The chain recombines TRBV28 with TRBJ2-1; the match to TRBD1 covers 7 bases. The germline gives CDR1 MDHEN, CDR2 SYDVKM. V dropped 6 bases and J dropped 9; count of bases not matched to a gene: 5. The CDR3 extends over 12 amino acids. The CDR3, as DNA: TGTGCCAGCAGCCAAGGGGGCAGTGAGCAGTTCTTC. Protein product: CASSQGGSEQFF.

The chain recombines TRBV7-2 with TRBJ1-5, with D maybe TRBD1 (5 bases). The germline gives CDR1 SGHTA, CDR2 FQGNSA. Trimming pared 3 bases from V and 8 bases from J, leaving 17 bases between. This CDR3 contains 15 residues. The chain's CDR3 is CASSFSSDSLEPQHF. The CDR3 DNA reads as TGTGCCAGCAGCTTTAGCTCCGACAGCCTGGAGCCCCAGCATTTT.

This rearrangement joins TRBV10-3 to TRBJ1-6, with a tentative D call TRBD1 (5 bases). V was trimmed by 6 bases and J by 7 bases, leaving 13 bases between them. Germline lookup yields CDR1 ENHRY and CDR2 SYGVKD. CDR3 length: 14 amino acids. CDR3 nucleotides: TGTGCCATCAGAGGGGACGGTGTAAATTCACCCCTCCACTTT. Amino acid sequence: CAIRGDGVNSPLHF.

In nucleotides, the CDR3 is TGTGCCAGCAGCTATGGGGCCATTGATGTGGGCAATAAATATTTT. Translated, it gives CASSYGAIDVGNKYF. The chain carries TRBV7-9 and TRBJ1-3; a possible D gene is TRBD1 (5 bases). Germline V lookup: CDR1 SEHNR, CDR2 FQNEAQ (reference sequence). With 4 bases removed from V and 15 bases from J, the gap between germline ends came to 25 bases. CDR3 length: 15 residues.

This clonotype was seen just once. V and J are TRBV30 and TRBJ2-1, with D possibly matching TRBD1 (5 bases). The CDR3 extends over 11 amino acids. V lost 4 bases, J lost 7 bases, and 8 bases lay in between. Germline V CDR1 and CDR2: GTSNPN, SVGIG (reference sequence). DNA of the CDR3: TGTGCCTGGACAGGGTGGAATGAGCAGTTCTTC. It is translated as CAWTGWNEQFF.

A word on this clonotype: Mismatch with germline at one junction end may stem from a read error. This rearrangement joins TRBV29-1 to TRBJ1-3; no definite D call. The CDR3 contains 11 residues. Germline values: CDR1 SQVTM, CDR2 ANQGSEA. Written as DNA, the CDR3 is TGCAGCGTTGAATCTGCAAACACCATATATTTT. Translation gives CSVESANTIYF.

The chain combines TRBV7-3 with TRBJ2-1; perhaps TRBD2 as D (5 bases). V lost 3 bases, J lost 0 bases, and 18 bases lay in between. Germline CDR1 reads SGHTA; CDR2 reads FQGTGA. This CDR3 contains 18 residues. The CDR3, as DNA: TGTGCCAGCAGCTTGAATGCCGGAGAGCGGATCTCCTACAATGAGCAGTTCTTC. This translates into CASSLNAGERISYNEQFF. Together with reference TRBV7-3 and TRBJ2-1, the CDR3 gives the full variable domain: GAGVSQTPSNKVTEKGKYVELRCDPISGHTALYWYRQSLGQGPEFLIYFQGTGAADDSGLPNDRFFAVRPEGSVSTLKIQRTERGDSAVYLCASSLNAGERISYNEQFFGPGTRLTVL.

This clonotype was detected a few times. The CDR3 loop reads CASSWSSSYNSPLHF. DNA of the CDR3: TGCGCCAGCAGCTGGTCCAGCTCCTATAATTCACCCCTCCACTTT. The chain uses TRBV5-1 and TRBJ1-6, with D unresolved. The CDR3 has 15 residues. Trimming shortened V by 3 bases and J by 0 bases, and 7 bases separated the two germline ends. Germline CDR1 SGHRS, CDR2 YFSETQ.

This clonotype has a handful of counts. The genes are TRBV7-2 and TRBJ1-6; TRBD1 matches 7 bases. V lost 4 bases, J lost 4 bases, and 7 bases stayed unmatched. The germline CDR1 and CDR2 sequences are SGHTA and FQGNSA. The CDR3 totals 16 residues. This chain's CDR3 is CASSYGGQQYNSPLHF. In nucleotides, the CDR3 is TGTGCCAGCAGCTACGGGGGACAGCAATATAATTCACCCCTCCACTTT.

The J gene is TRBJ1-1, the V gene TRBV5-1; no reliable D call. From germline, CDR1 is SGHRS and CDR2 YFSETQ. The germline V and J ends were trimmed by 0 bases and 11 bases, with 11 bases remaining between them. CDR3 length: 12 residues. This chain's CDR3 is CASSLDGRGAFF. CDR3 DNA: TGCGCCAGCAGCTTGGACGGACGAGGGGCTTTCTTT. Combining the CDR3 with reference TRBV5-1 and TRBJ1-1 gives the whole variable domain KAGVTQTPRYLIKTRGQQVTLSCSPISGHRSVSWYQQTPGQGLQFLFEYFSETQRNKGNFPGRFSGRQFSNSRSEMNVSTLELGDSALYLCASSLDGRGAFFGQGTRLTVV.

The genes are TRBV7-9 and TRBJ2-1, with D unresolved. This CDR3 is built from 13 residues. CDR1 is SEHNR, CDR2 FQNEAQ, per germline (reference sequence). The ends were cut back, 0 bases at V and 7 bases at J, with 7 bases in the middle. The CDR3 loop reads CASSLAGENEQFF. CDR3 coding DNA: TGTGCCAGCAGCTTAGCGGGCGAAAATGAGCAGTTCTTC. Drawing the rest from reference TRBV7-9 and TRBJ2-1, the complete variable domain is DTGVSQNPRHKITKRGQNVTFRCDPISEHNRLYWYRQTLGQGPEFLTYFQNEAQLEKSRLLSDRFSAERPKGSFSTLEIQRTEQGDSAMYLCASSLAGENEQFFGPGTRLTVL.

The chain employs TRBV7-6 and TRBJ2-7, with D perhaps TRBD1 or TRBD2 (6 bases each). Germline CDR1 is SGHVS and CDR2 is FNYEAQ. The CDR3 spans 15 residues. Trimming took off 5 bases at V and 3 bases at J, with 17 bases between the two ends. The CDR3 nucleotides are TGTGCCAGCAGCAGGCTTAGCGGACAGCGCTACGAGCAGTACTTC. Translation: CASSRLSGQRYEQYF.

V usage is TRBV7-9 and J usage is TRBJ2-7, with D possibly being TRBD1 or TRBD2 (5 bases each). This CDR3 comprises 11 residues. Germline lookup yields CDR1 SEHNR and CDR2 FQNEAQ (reference sequence). V lost 4 bases and J lost 12, with 13 bases in between. CDR3 sequence: CASSSPGTPYF. CDR3 DNA sequence: TGTGCCAGCAGCTCACCCGGGACCCCGTACTTC. Together with reference TRBV7-9 and TRBJ2-7, the CDR3 gives the full variable domain: DTGVSQNPRHKITKRGQNVTFRCDPISEHNRLYWYRQTLGQGPEFLTYFQNEAQLEKSRLLSDRFSAERPKGSFSTLEIQRTEQGDSAMYLCASSSPGTPYFGPGTRLTVT.

This chain joins TRBV20-1 and TRBJ2-1; TRBD2 matches at 10 bases. The CDR3 sequence is 17 residues long. CDR1 DFQATT and CDR2 SNEGSKA come from the germline V gene (reference sequence). Trimming at V came to 0 bases and at J to 4 bases, leaving 9 bases not matched to a gene. CDR3 amino acids: CSARDLGLANGYNEQFF. CDR3 sequence (DNA): TGCAGTGCTAGAGATTTGGGACTAGCGAACGGTTACAATGAGCAGTTCTTC.

Many counts were recorded for this clonotype. The V gene is TRBV28, the J gene TRBJ1-6; TRBD1 might be the D (5 bases). V lost 1 base, J lost 5 bases, and 6 bases lay in between. CDR1 is MDHEN and CDR2 is SYDVKM in the germline V gene. This CDR3 contains 14 residues. The CDR3: CASSLSGNNSPLHF. DNA of the CDR3: TGTGCCAGCAGTTTATCAGGGAATAATTCACCCCTCCACTTT.

This clonotype was detected only once. V gene TRBV9 combines with J gene TRBJ2-7, with D possibly being TRBD1 (6 bases). Germline V gene data show CDR1 as SGDLS and CDR2 as YYNGEE. This CDR3 is 19 amino acids long. V lost 4 bases and J 2 bases, leaving 28 bases between the germline ends. The CDR3, as DNA: TGTGCCAGCAGCCCCCCATACGACAGGCGTGATTCCTTTCCCTACGAGCAGTACTTC. It yields the protein CASSPPYDRRDSFPYEQYF. The full variable domain, in which reference TRBV9 and TRBJ2-7 provide the parts outside the CDR3, is DSGVTQTPKHLITATGQRVTLRCSPRSGDLSVYWYQQSLDQGLQFLIQYYNGEERAKGNILERFSAQQFPDLHSELNLSSLELGDSALYFCASSPPYDRRDSFPYEQYFGPGTRLTVT.

This clonotype was detected only a few times. V is TRBV29-1 and J is TRBJ2-1; 11 nucleotides align to TRBD1. CDR3 size: 14 residues. CDR1 is SQVTM and CDR2 is ANQGSEA in the germline V gene. V was clipped by 4 bases and J by 6 bases; unmatched bases: 5. The CDR3 nucleotides are TGCAGCGTTGGAGGGACAGGGGGTATCAATGAGCAGTTCTTC. It encodes CSVGGTGGINEQFF.

This clonotype was counted only a few times. The J gene is TRBJ2-1, the V gene TRBV11-3, with D possibly being TRBD1 (6 bases). V lost 0 bases and J lost 10, with 7 bases in between. CDR3 length: 12 residues. Germline CDR1 is SGHNT and CDR2 is YENEEA. DNA of the CDR3: TGTGCCAGCAGCTTAGAAGGGACAGAGCAGTTCTTC. It encodes CASSLEGTEQFF.

As regards this clonotype: This may be a read error, as it is one base from a much larger clone. This chain joins TRBV7-2 and TRBJ1-3; TRBD1 aligns across 7 bases. CDR1 is SGHTA and CDR2 is FQGNSA in the germline V gene. The CDR3 loop spans 16 amino acids. Unmatched junction bases numbered 9, after V lost 2 bases and J lost 5 bases. In nucleotides, the CDR3 is TGTGCCAGCAGCTTATTCAGGGGGAGGACTAGAAACACCATATATTTT. Translated: CASSLFRGRTRNTIYF.

This chain joins TRBV7-9 and TRBJ2-7, with TRBD2 matching over 7 bases. Germline V gives CDR1 SEHNR, CDR2 FQNEAQ (reference sequence). V trimming: 0 bases; J trimming: 2 bases; junction bases outside the gene matches: 4. The CDR3 runs 15 residues. CDR3 loop: CASSLALSGAYEQYF. In DNA, the CDR3 is TGTGCCAGCAGCTTAGCATTAAGCGGGGCCTACGAGCAGTACTTC.

V usage is TRBV30 and J usage is TRBJ2-2; no reliable D call. Between the trimmed V and J ends, which lost 2 bases and 13 bases, there was a span of 11 bases. The CDR3 spans 11 residues. Germline V gives CDR1 GTSNPN, CDR2 SVGIG (reference sequence). CDR3 nucleotide sequence: TGTGCCTGGAGTCCTCCAAACGGGCTGTTTTTT. Its translation is CAWSPPNGLFF.

The chain employs TRBV6-2 or TRBV6-3 and TRBJ1-6; no firm D call. Trimming cost V 10 bases and J 9 bases, with 13 bases left between them. Germline V gene data show CDR1 as MNHEY and CDR2 as SVGEGT. The CDR3 sequence is 12 residues long. CDR3 sequence: CATWGDPSPLHF. Written as DNA, the CDR3 is TGTGCCACCTGGGGAGATCCTTCACCCCTCCACTTT.

The J gene is TRBJ1-2, the V gene TRBV14; TRBD1 agrees at 7 bases. V trimming: 1 base; J trimming: 3 bases; junction bases outside the gene matches: 8. The germline gives CDR1 SGHDN, CDR2 FVKESK. The CDR3 contains 16 residues. The CDR3 DNA sequence: TGTGCCAGCAGCCAAGGATTAGGGGGCTGGTACTATGGCTACACCTTC. Translated, it gives CASSQGLGGWYYGYTF. The full variable domain, its missing parts supplied by reference TRBV14 and TRBJ1-2, is EAGVTQFPSHSVIEKGQTVTLRCDPISGHDNLYWYRRVMGKEIKFLLHFVKESKQDESGMPNNRFLAERTGGTYSTLKVQPAELEDSGVYFCASSQGLGGWYYGYTFGSGTRLTVV.

The chain recombines TRBV6-5 with TRBJ1-4; no firm D call. Germline CDR1 MNHEY, CDR2 SVGAGI. The germline V and J ends were trimmed by 6 bases and 2 bases, with 10 bases remaining between them. The CDR3 covers 14 residues. The DNA for the CDR3 is TGTGCCAGCAGCCCTCTTGGGACTAATGAAAAACTGTTTTTT. Its translation: CASSPLGTNEKLFF.

The V gene is TRBV15, the J gene TRBJ2-5; D may be TRBD2 (6 bases). The CDR3 runs 17 residues. Germline lookup yields CDR1 LNHNV and CDR2 YYDKDF (reference sequence). Trimming removed 0 bases from V and 5 bases from J, with 19 bases in between. The CDR3 protein is CATSRDWPVSAGETQYF. The CDR3 DNA sequence: TGTGCCACCAGCAGAGATTGGCCGGTCTCGGCGGGGGAGACCCAGTACTTC.